One sample yielded the 2 T cell receptor beta chains listed below, sequenced in a study of shared clonotypes between healthy human individuals (dated by TCRdb to the early 2020s). The library was prepared using the immunoSEQ multiplex PCR assay. Imported from immuneACCESS, the table was reduced by TCRdb to in-frame sequences with V and J called. These copies leave out some clones; in studies compared against another copy, an unresolved V gene accounts for under half, and the cause of the remainder is not known. Present in this sample are 650,000 to 800,000 clones, approximately 72% of which were seen just once. The ten top clones hold 1.8% of the sample. The sample consisted of memory CD4+ T cells sorted from blood. The cell subset or site label, as the study defines it: CD45RA-negative fraction. These receptors were taken from a woman under 40 in good health.

V usage is TRBV10-3 and J usage is TRBJ1-4; 7 bases are a match to TRBD1. V lost 3 bases and J lost 10; bases outside the gene matches: 11. There are 15 residues in the CDR3. Germline CDR1 is ENHRY and CDR2 is SYGVKD. Here the CDR3 DNA reads TGTGCCATCAGTGACCTGACAGGGCCGGGGGGAAAACTGTTTTTT. It yields the protein CAISDLTGPGGKLFF.

This sequence joins TRBV28 and TRBJ2-7; D is possibly TRBD1 or TRBD2 (5 bases each). Trimming took off 6 bases at V and 5 bases at J, with 20 bases between the two ends. CDR3 length equals 15 residues. Germline loops: CDR1 MDHEN, CDR2 SYDVKM. The CDR3 is CASRPRQGPANEQYF. The CDR3, as DNA: TGTGCCAGCAGGCCCCGGCAGGGACCTGCCAACGAGCAGTACTTC.